This T cell receptor (beta chain) came from a study of shared clonotypes between healthy human individuals. The assay was immunoSEQ multiplex PCR, and TCRdb's table has in-frame clones only and misses some. Here the sample spans millions of clones, about 95% being singletons. The CDR3 is made up of 13 amino acids. Trimming left V 0 bases short and J 4 bases short, with 6 bases between. Germline V gives CDR1 MNHEY, CDR2 SVGAGI. CD45RO-negative CD8 cells positively selected for CCR7 made up the naive population, which excluded terminally differentiated effector memory CD45RA+ cells. With respect to this clone: Different DNA sequences within this sample yield the same CDR3.

The chain links TRBV6-5 to TRBJ1-1; unclear D gene. The sample was naive CD8+ T cells sorted from blood. The clonotype comes from a man younger than 30 in good health. The CDR3 sequence is CASSYSEGTEAFF. The CDR3 DNA is TGTGCCAGCAGTTACTCGGAAGGCACTGAAGCTTTCTTT.